The clone carrying this T cell receptor beta chain has ten or more counts. The target antigen is unknown. The sample is drawn from a study of T cells in Graves' hyperthyroidism and ophthalmopathy. Study-level findings and limits: The model forecast ophthalmopathy, anticipating it by a median about 7 months before onset.

The V gene's germline CDR1 is SNHLY and CDR2 FYNNEI. This CDR3 contains 15 residues. With 6 bases clipped from V and 5 bases from J, the junction kept 6 bases outside the gene matches. Recently diagnosed hyperthyroidism of less than 2 months' duration affected patients aged 18 to 65. Each diagnosis drew on symptoms, thyroxine, TRAb, thyroid ultrasound and orbital computed tomography findings. Amplification of TCR beta CDR3 regions used RNA as the template. In the first-round RT-PCR of the TCR CDR3, the HTBI primer set was used. TCRdb reprocessed the multiplex PCR reads via MiXCR and lists one record per CDR3 protein. The sample contains approximately 700,000 distinct CDR3 sequences, less than 20% of which appear only once.

Sequencing was performed on blood. This TCR derives from a man younger than 35 with Graves' hyperthyroidism. This chain links TRBV2 with TRBJ2-3; 12 bases map to TRBD2. The CDR3 nucleotides are TGTGCCAGCAGAGAGAGGACTAGCGGGAAAGATACGCAGTATTTT. Its translation: CASRERTSGKDTQYF.